The rows below give T cell receptor beta chains drawn from one sample of a study of cytomegalovirus exposure and HLA in healthy donors. The data were produced by immunoSEQ multiplex PCR, yet TCRdb's version contains in-frame clones alone and is incomplete. The sample records some 160,000 clones, 65% to 80% being singletons. Sequenced: PBMCs. These receptors originate from a woman aged 25 to 45 in good health and CMV-seronegative. Both conserved end residues are part of each CDR3. Fields, in order: V gene, clone size, D gene, J gene, CDR3 DNA, CDR3 protein. D genes are given only for firm matches. Only part of the rows carry a size: once, few, many, or a class if the clone is expanded.

v_gene: TRBV5-5; abundance: -; d_gene: -; j_gene: TRBJ1-2; CDR3nt: TGTGCCAGCAGCTTGGCAGCAGGGAACCTCTATGGCTACACCTTC; CDR3aa: CASSLAAGNLYGYTF
v_gene: TRBV13; abundance: -; d_gene: -; j_gene: TRBJ1-3; CDR3nt: TGTGCCAGCAGCTTAGATACAGGGCCTGGAAACACCATATATTTT; CDR3aa: CASSLDTGPGNTIYF
v_gene: TRBV28; abundance: once; d_gene: TRBD2; j_gene: TRBJ2-7; CDR3nt: TGTGCCAGCAGTTTAGCGGGAGGCACGTTCTACGAGCAGTACTTC; CDR3aa: CASSLAGGTFYEQYF
v_gene: TRBV6-6; abundance: -; d_gene: TRBD1; j_gene: TRBJ1-5; CDR3nt: TGTGCCAGCACTAGGGACAGGGTCGGGCCCCAGCATTTT; CDR3aa: CASTRDRVGPQHF
v_gene: TRBV4-2; abundance: -; d_gene: TRBD2; j_gene: TRBJ2-7; CDR3nt: TGTGCCAGCAGCCAAAACCCAGCGGGAGGATCCTACGAGCAGTACTTC; CDR3aa: CASSQNPAGGSYEQYF
v_gene: TRBV13; abundance: -; d_gene: -; j_gene: TRBJ2-3; CDR3nt: TGTGCCAGCAGCCCGCGGGCTACAGATACGCAGTATTTT; CDR3aa: CASSPRATDTQYF
v_gene: TRBV5-6; abundance: once; d_gene: TRBD1; j_gene: TRBJ2-3; CDR3nt: TGTGCCAGCAGCGGGGACAGCCCCATCACAGATACGCAGTATTTT; CDR3aa: CASSGDSPITDTQYF
v_gene: TRBV18; abundance: -; d_gene: TRBD1; j_gene: TRBJ1-3; CDR3nt: TGTGCCAGCTCACTCACCGGGACAGGGGAAGGAAACACCATATATTTT; CDR3aa: CASSLTGTGEGNTIYF
v_gene: TRBV15; abundance: -; d_gene: -; j_gene: TRBJ2-7; CDR3nt: TGTGCCACCAGCAAAAGCCGAGTGGTAATAGACGAGCAGTACTTC; CDR3aa: CATSKSRVVIDEQYF
v_gene: TRBV19; abundance: -; d_gene: TRBD1; j_gene: TRBJ2-3; CDR3nt: TGTGCCAGTCTCGACAGGGGAGGAACAGATACGCAGTATTTT; CDR3aa: CASLDRGGTDTQYF
v_gene: TRBV9; abundance: -; d_gene: -; j_gene: TRBJ1-2; CDR3nt: TGTGCCAGCTCAGCAGGGGCCTACTATGGCTACACCTTC; CDR3aa: CASSAGAYYGYTF
v_gene: TRBV10-1; abundance: once; d_gene: -; j_gene: TRBJ1-2; CDR3nt: TGCGCCAGCAGTGGGCAGGGTCGAACCTCAGTTTCATATGGCTACACCTTC; CDR3aa: CASSGQGRTSVSYGYTF
v_gene: TRBV7-7; abundance: -; d_gene: TRBD2; j_gene: TRBJ2-5; CDR3nt: TGTGCTAGCAGCTTAGGTCTAGCGGGGCCCCAAGAGACCCAGTACTTC; CDR3aa: CASSLGLAGPQETQYF
v_gene: TRBV7-8; abundance: once; d_gene: -; j_gene: TRBJ2-1; CDR3nt: TGTGCCAGCAGCCTACCGGGACTGGGGAATGAGCAGTTCTTC; CDR3aa: CASSLPGLGNEQFF
v_gene: TRBV6-4; abundance: -; d_gene: -; j_gene: TRBJ1-1; CDR3nt: TGTGCCAGCAGGGGGGAGACAGGGAACACTGAAGCTTTCTTT; CDR3aa: CASRGETGNTEAFF
v_gene: TRBV27; abundance: -; d_gene: TRBD1; j_gene: TRBJ1-2; CDR3nt: TGTGCCAGCAGGCGGACAGGGGGAATCTATGGCTACACCTTC; CDR3aa: CASRRTGGIYGYTF
v_gene: TRBV18; abundance: -; d_gene: TRBD1; j_gene: TRBJ2-2; CDR3nt: TGTGCCAGCGAGGACAGGGACCCCTCCGGGGAGCTGTTTTTT; CDR3aa: CASEDRDPSGELFF
v_gene: TRBV29-1; abundance: -; d_gene: -; j_gene: TRBJ2-3; CDR3nt: TGCAGCAAGACTCACGGTAACACAGATACGCAGTATTTT; CDR3aa: CSKTHGNTDTQYF
v_gene: TRBV14; abundance: once; d_gene: -; j_gene: TRBJ2-5; CDR3nt: TGTGCCAGCAGCCAAGTCGGAGGATACGAGACCCAGTACTTC; CDR3aa: CASSQVGGYETQYF
v_gene: TRBV7-9; abundance: -; d_gene: -; j_gene: TRBJ2-1; CDR3nt: TGTGCCAGCAGCTTAGGGGCACACAATGAGCAGTTCTTC; CDR3aa: CASSLGAHNEQFF
v_gene: TRBV5-5; abundance: -; d_gene: -; j_gene: TRBJ1-5; CDR3nt: TGTGCCAGCAGCTTGTCCACAGGTAGCAATCAGCCCCAGCATTTT; CDR3aa: CASSLSTGSNQPQHF
v_gene: TRBV9; abundance: -; d_gene: -; j_gene: TRBJ1-2; CDR3nt: TGTGCCAGCAGCCCCAGTGGACTAGCTAACTATGGCTACACCTTC; CDR3aa: CASSPSGLANYGYTF
v_gene: TRBV21-1; abundance: -; d_gene: -; j_gene: TRBJ2-7; CDR3nt: TGTGCCAGCAGGCTCCGGGACAGGAGCTCCTACGAGCAGTACTTC; CDR3aa: CASRLRDRSSYEQYF
v_gene: TRBV29-1; abundance: few; d_gene: TRBD1; j_gene: TRBJ1-1; CDR3nt: TGCAGCGTTGAAAAGGGGGCCACTGAAGCTTTCTTT; CDR3aa: CSVEKGATEAFF
v_gene: TRBV19; abundance: -; d_gene: TRBD1; j_gene: TRBJ1-1; CDR3nt: TGTGCCAGTCTACAGGGGTTCCCGAACACTGAAGCTTTCTTT; CDR3aa: CASLQGFPNTEAFF
v_gene: TRBV6-5; abundance: -; d_gene: TRBD2; j_gene: TRBJ2-7; CDR3nt: TGTGCCAGCAGGTTACGTCCTAGCGGGTGGTACGAGCAGTACTTC; CDR3aa: CASRLRPSGWYEQYF
v_gene: TRBV7-9; abundance: -; d_gene: TRBD1; j_gene: TRBJ2-7; CDR3nt: TGTGCCAGCAGCTTAGGGACAGGGGCCTACGAGCAGTACTTC; CDR3aa: CASSLGTGAYEQYF
v_gene: TRBV2; abundance: -; d_gene: -; j_gene: TRBJ1-2; CDR3nt: TGTGCCAGCAGTGCACAGGGAGACTATGGCTACACCTTC; CDR3aa: CASSAQGDYGYTF
v_gene: TRBV21-1; abundance: -; d_gene: -; j_gene: TRBJ2-7; CDR3nt: TGTGCCAGCAGCAAATGGTACCGCGAAAGGGGCGAGCAGTACTTC; CDR3aa: CASSKWYRERGEQYF
v_gene: TRBV9; abundance: -; d_gene: -; j_gene: TRBJ1-1; CDR3nt: TGTGCCAGCAGCCCAAGAGGGGGAATCAACACTGAAGCTTTCTTT; CDR3aa: CASSPRGGINTEAFF
v_gene: TRBV25-1; abundance: -; d_gene: -; j_gene: TRBJ1-4; CDR3nt: TGTGCCAGCAGTGCAACGGGAAAACTGTTTTTT; CDR3aa: CASSATGKLFF
v_gene: TRBV7-3; abundance: -; d_gene: TRBD2; j_gene: TRBJ2-2; CDR3nt: TGTGCCAGCAGCTTAAGTCTGGGAGGGACCGGGGAGCTGTTTTTT; CDR3aa: CASSLSLGGTGELFF
v_gene: TRBV28; abundance: -; d_gene: TRBD2; j_gene: TRBJ2-1; CDR3nt: TGTGCCAGCAGCCCTCCTAGCGGGAAGATCAATGAGCAGTTCTTC; CDR3aa: CASSPPSGKINEQFF
v_gene: TRBV5-1; abundance: -; d_gene: TRBD1; j_gene: TRBJ1-4; CDR3nt: TGCGCCAGCAGCCCTGGGACAGGGAGGGAAAAACTGTTTTTT; CDR3aa: CASSPGTGREKLFF
v_gene: TRBV10-2; abundance: -; d_gene: TRBD2; j_gene: TRBJ2-1; CDR3nt: TGCGCCAGCCAGACTAGCGGGGTATACAATGAGCAGTTCTTC; CDR3aa: CASQTSGVYNEQFF
v_gene: TRBV9; abundance: -; d_gene: -; j_gene: TRBJ2-1; CDR3nt: TGTGCCAGCAGCGGGACACAGGCAGTTTCCTACAATGAGCAGTTCTTC; CDR3aa: CASSGTQAVSYNEQFF
v_gene: TRBV6-1; abundance: -; d_gene: TRBD2; j_gene: TRBJ2-1; CDR3nt: TGTGCCAGCAGTTCCGCTAGCGGGAGGGGGAATGAGCAGTTCTTC; CDR3aa: CASSSASGRGNEQFF
v_gene: TRBV6-6; abundance: once; d_gene: -; j_gene: TRBJ1-1; CDR3nt: TGTGCCAGCTTCTGGGGGGGGGACACTGAAGCTTTCTTT; CDR3aa: CASFWGGDTEAFF
v_gene: TRBV9; abundance: -; d_gene: -; j_gene: TRBJ2-7; CDR3nt: TGTGCCAGCAGCGTAGGGACACGATACGAGCAGTACTTC; CDR3aa: CASSVGTRYEQYF
v_gene: TRBV11-2; abundance: -; d_gene: TRBD1; j_gene: TRBJ2-6; CDR3nt: TGTGCCAGCAGCTTTACAGGGGTCTCCGGGGCCAACGTCCTGACTTTC; CDR3aa: CASSFTGVSGANVLTF
v_gene: TRBV7-9; abundance: -; d_gene: -; j_gene: TRBJ1-3; CDR3nt: TGTGCCAGCAGCCCAGGGGTCGAAAACACCATATATTTT; CDR3aa: CASSPGVENTIYF